Sequencing of this TCR beta chain was carried out in a study of blood T cells in healthy people across ages. General observations from the study: With naive T cell percentage, TCR beta diversity showed a strong correlation. A roughly linear fall in TCR beta diversity per million T cells was seen with increasing age.

The CDR3 spans 15 residues. The J segment lost 7 bases and the V segment lost 3 bases, leaving 9 bases of the junction unmatched. Germline values: CDR1 LGHDT, CDR2 YNNKEL (reference sequence). In its sample, this clonotype was seen once. Its matching antigen is unknown. Through a sample-barcoded 5' primer and a J-beta primer mix, a second PCR was run for roughly 6 to 11 cycles. Tags on each cDNA molecule came from a template-switch adaptor with 12 random nucleotides. TCRdb redid the calling of the 5' RACE reads with MiXCR, one entry per CDR3 protein. This repertoire shows roughly 1,700,000 distinct CDR3 sequences, under 30% found once; its top ten account for roughly 8.2%.

The V call is TRBV3-1, the J call TRBJ2-7; 10 positions agree with TRBD2. Sequencing input: blood. This clonotype originated in a woman younger than 45 in good health. CDR3 sequence (DNA): TGTGCCAGCAGCCATAGCGGGAGGTCCTACAATGAGCAGTACTTC. Translation gives CASSHSGRSYNEQYF.